Below are 20 T cell receptor beta chains sequenced from a single sample in a study of shared clonotypes between healthy human individuals. Assay: immunoSEQ multiplex PCR; the TCRdb copy retains only in-frame clones and omits some. The data contain hundreds of thousands of clones, roughly 70% of them singletons. The sample taken for sequencing was memory CD4+ T cells sorted from blood. The sample's subset: CD45RA-negative fraction. The receptor set was obtained from a woman aged 25 to 45 in good health.

The rearrangement uses TRBV5-1 and TRBJ2-7; no firm D call. There are 13 residues in the CDR3. Trimming shortened V by 2 bases and J by 2 bases, and 8 bases separated the two germline ends. Per the germline V gene, CDR1 is SGHRS and CDR2 is YFSETQ. Here the CDR3 DNA reads TGCGCCAGCAGCTTCGAATGGCCCTACGAGCAGTACTTC. Its translation: CASSFEWPYEQYF.

This chain joins TRBV11-2 and TRBJ2-7; the match to TRBD2 covers 8 bases. Germline V CDR1 and CDR2: SGHAT, FQNNGV. The CDR3 has 17 residues. Unmatched junction bases numbered 12, after V lost 5 bases and J lost 0 bases. The CDR3 reads CASSQVSPSGFSYEQYF. DNA for the CDR3: TGTGCCAGCAGCCAAGTATCCCCTAGCGGGTTCTCCTACGAGCAGTACTTC.

J is TRBJ2-7 and V is TRBV2, with a tentative D call TRBD2 (6 bases). Germline values: CDR1 SNHLY, CDR2 FYNNEI. The CDR3 is 17 residues long. Trimming removed 6 bases at V and 1 base at J, with 22 bases between. This chain's CDR3 is CASRGQTDRDSSYEQYF. CDR3 DNA: TGTGCCAGCAGAGGCCAGACAGACCGGGACTCATCCTACGAGCAGTACTTC.

Concerning this clone itself: This sample includes further DNA sequences coding for the same CDR3. This sequence joins TRBV5-1 and TRBJ2-1; maybe TRBD2 (6 bases). CDR3 length: 15 residues. CDR1 is SGHRS, CDR2 YFSETQ, per germline. V lost 3 bases and J 0 bases, leaving 10 bases between the germline ends. The CDR3, as DNA: TGCGCCAGCAGCTACAGTAGCGGCTCCTACAATGAGCAGTTCTTC. It yields the protein CASSYSSGSYNEQFF.

V gene TRBV7-2 combines with J gene TRBJ2-7; D is unresolved. Trimming took off 5 bases at V and 4 bases at J, with 12 bases between the two ends. The germline CDR1 and CDR2 sequences are SGHTA and FQGNSA. The CDR3 totals 13 residues. The CDR3 is CASSAGTLYEQYF. The CDR3 region has the DNA TGTGCCAGCAGCGCCGGAACTTTATACGAGCAGTACTTC.

The chain combines TRBV18 with TRBJ1-5, with D possibly being TRBD1 (6 bases). From germline, CDR1 is KGHSH and CDR2 LQKENI. V was shortened by 6 bases and J by 3 bases, with 12 bases between the two germline ends. The CDR3 has 14 residues. In DNA form, the CDR3 reads TGTGCCAGCTCCGGACAGCCAACCAATCAGCCCCAGCATTTT. Translating it yields CASSGQPTNQPQHF.

A note on this clone: Other nucleotide sequences from this sample produce the same CDR3. The rearrangement joins TRBV18 to TRBJ2-3; possibly TRBD2 for D (5 bases). This CDR3 has 14 residues. Deletions cut 1 base from V and 0 bases from J, with 5 bases between. Germline CDR1 and CDR2: KGHSH and LQKENI. CDR3 loop: CASSPRTSTDTQYF. As DNA, the CDR3 is TGTGCCAGCTCACCACGGACTAGCACAGATACGCAGTATTTT.

J is TRBJ2-3 and V is TRBV5-1; 9 positions match TRBD2. Trimming at V came to 4 bases and at J to 5 bases, leaving 2 bases not matched to a gene. CDR1 is SGHRS, CDR2 YFSETQ, per germline. The length of the CDR3 is 13 residues. The CDR3 coding sequence is TGCGCCAGCAGCCGGCGGGAGGGAGATACGCAGTATTTT. Residues: CASSRREGDTQYF.

Concerning this clone: Within the sample, other DNA sequences also encode this same CDR3. The V gene is TRBV4-1, the J gene TRBJ1-2, with 12 bases fitting TRBD1. CDR1 is MGHRA and CDR2 is YSYEKL in the germline V gene. V shed 3 bases and J 8 bases; nucleotides not matched to a gene: 4. The CDR3 runs 14 residues. The CDR3: CASSQAGQGAGYTF. The CDR3 region has the DNA TGCGCCAGCAGCCAGGCGGGACAGGGGGCGGGCTACACCTTC.

This chain joins TRBV6-6 and TRBJ1-4; 8 nucleotides agree with TRBD1. The CDR3 totals 15 residues. Germline values: CDR1 MNHNY, CDR2 SVGAGI (reference sequence). With V trimmed by 4 bases and J by 2 bases, 3 bases remained unmatched. CDR3 sequence reads: CASSSGGRTNEKLFF. DNA for the CDR3: TGTGCCAGCAGTTCAGGGGGCCGGACTAATGAAAAACTGTTTTTT.

This rearrangement joins TRBV28 to TRBJ2-1; 10 nucleotides agree with TRBD2. The length of the CDR3 is 14 residues. V gave up 7 bases and J gave up 2 bases; unmatched junction bases: 2. Per germline, CDR1 MDHEN and CDR2 SYDVKM. CDR3 nucleotides: TGTGCCAGCAAACTAGCGGGAACCTACAATGAGCAGTTCTTC. It specifies CASKLAGTYNEQFF.

The chain joins TRBV7-6 to TRBJ2-3; D gene ambiguous. V gave up 2 bases and J gave up 2 bases, with 11 bases separating them. The germline V gene has CDR1 SGHVS and CDR2 FNYEAQ. The CDR3 loop spans 15 amino acids. The CDR3 is CASSLRRSNTDTQYF. The CDR3 nucleotides read TGTGCCAGCAGCTTACGACGGAGTAACACAGATACGCAGTATTTT.

V usage is TRBV28 and J usage is TRBJ2-7; D gene unclear. Germline lookup yields CDR1 MDHEN and CDR2 SYDVKM. The CDR3 loop spans 15 amino acids. Trimming left V 1 base short and J 0 bases short, with 10 bases between. The CDR3 sequence: CASSLFGRNSYEQYF. CDR3 nucleotides: TGTGCCAGCAGTTTATTCGGACGGAACTCCTACGAGCAGTACTTC. The variable domain in full, with the rest retrieved from reference TRBV28 and TRBJ2-7, is DVKVTQSSRYLVKRTGEKVFLECVQDMDHENMFWYRQDPGLGLRLIYFSYDVKMKEKGDIPEGYSVSREKKERFSLILESASTNQTSMYLCASSLFGRNSYEQYFGPGTRLTVT.

J is TRBJ2-3 and V is TRBV10-3; 15 positions agree with TRBD2. The V gene's germline CDR1 is ENHRY and CDR2 SYGVKD. V was clipped by 4 bases and J by 6 bases; unmatched bases: 5. CDR3 length: 16 residues. The CDR3, as DNA: TGTGCCATCAGTGCGCCGGGACTAGCGGGAGGTGATACGCAGTATTTT. Translating it yields CAISAPGLAGGDTQYF.

The chain has TRBV7-9 and TRBJ1-1; 8 nucleotides match TRBD1. CDR3 length equals 16 residues. V gave up 4 bases and J gave up 6 bases; unmatched junction bases: 13. CDR1 and CDR2 from the germline V gene are SEHNR and FQNEAQ (reference sequence). CDR3 sequence (DNA): TGTGCCAGCAGCTCGTCGACAGGGGCCGGGACGGCTGAAGCTTTCTTT. Translation: CASSSSTGAGTAEAFF.

This chain connects TRBV7-9 to TRBJ2-3, with 12 bases fitting TRBD2. Germline lookup yields CDR1 SEHNR and CDR2 FQNEAQ (reference sequence). Losses at the gene ends were 5 bases for V and 6 bases for J; bases not matched to a gene: 6. The CDR3 covers 15 residues. The CDR3 spells CASSRLAGEIDTQYF. CDR3 nucleotide sequence: TGTGCCAGCAGCCGACTAGCGGGAGAAATTGATACGCAGTATTTT. Complete variable domain (other parts from reference TRBV7-9 and TRBJ2-3): DTGVSQNPRHKITKRGQNVTFRCDPISEHNRLYWYRQTLGQGPEFLTYFQNEAQLEKSRLLSDRFSAERPKGSFSTLEIQRTEQGDSAMYLCASSRLAGEIDTQYFGPGTRLTVL.

V is TRBV29-1 and J is TRBJ2-1; 7 bases fit TRBD2. Germline values: CDR1 SQVTM, CDR2 ANQGSEA. The length of the CDR3 is 13 residues. J was trimmed by 10 bases and V by 4 bases; bases with no gene match: 10. Here the CDR3 DNA reads TGCAGCGTTGGGGTGCGACTAGCTGCAGAGCAGTTCTTC. This codes for CSVGVRLAAEQFF.

The chain is built from TRBV25-1 and TRBJ2-3; no reliable D call. With 3 bases removed from V and 2 bases from J, the gap between germline ends came to 12 bases. The CDR3 totals 15 residues. The germline V gene encodes CDR1 MGHDK and CDR2 SYGVNS. The DNA for the CDR3 is TGTGCCAGCAGTGATTTGGTGCACCACACAGATACGCAGTATTTT. Translating it yields CASSDLVHHTDTQYF.

The chain uses TRBV28 and TRBJ2-7; D not resolved. V lost 4 bases and J 0 bases, leaving 16 bases between the germline ends. Germline V CDR1 and CDR2: MDHEN, SYDVKM. The CDR3 is 16 residues long. This CDR3 is CASSWASVGPSYEQYF. The DNA of the CDR3 is TGTGCCAGCAGTTGGGCGTCGGTGGGTCCCTCCTACGAGCAGTACTTC.

There are a few counts of this clone. The V gene is TRBV30, the J gene TRBJ1-5; D is perhaps TRBD1 (5 bases). This CDR3 has 13 amino acids. Germline V CDR1 and CDR2: GTSNPN, SVGIG (reference sequence). Deletions cut 2 bases from V and 6 bases from J, with 11 bases between. CDR3 sequence: CAWSKDKTQPQHF. CDR3 bases: TGTGCCTGGAGTAAGGACAAGACTCAGCCCCAGCATTTT.